This T cell receptor (beta chain) was recorded in a study of human T cells and chemical hapten exposure. Study background: Across its approximately 25 weeks, the study gave patients weekly diphenylcyclopropenone doses to the scalp. Patch tests put 0.01% DPC on the upper back, read at 6 days. The study, taken as a whole, reports: PT1 expanded TCR numbers tracked positively with patch test score.

TCRdb fed the RACE reads into MiXCR, producing one record per CDR3 protein. The sample includes about 120,000 distinct CDR3 sequences, 10% to 12% of them seen just once. With regard to this clonotype: What it binds is unknown.

Trimming removed 8 bases from V and 2 bases from J, with 15 bases in between. The germline gives CDR1 SQVTM, CDR2 ANQGSEA. The CDR3 totals 14 residues. Documented time point: patch test 3, about 24 weeks after DPC sensitization. Described treatment: therapeutic diphenylcyclopropenone sensitization with weekly scalp DPC. This receptor was taken from a woman aged 45-65 years with alopecia areata. Some clones in this sample may be carry-over from other donors' samples. Sequenced here: whole blood, sampled in connection with sensitization to the hapten diphenylcyclopropenone (DPC). The chain is built from TRBV29-1 and TRBJ2-2; a possible D gene is TRBD2 (5 bases). CDR3: CSPSPEDNTGELFF. As DNA, the CDR3 is TGCAGCCCTTCCCCGGAGGACAACACCGGGGAGCTGTTTTTT.